This passage covers 9 T cell receptor beta chains from one sample sequenced in a study of shared clonotypes between healthy human individuals. Repertoires were generated with immunoSEQ multiplex PCR, while TCRdb's copy carries only in-frame clones and drops some. Of roughly 2.2 million clones listed, over 85% are singletons. The sequencing sample was made of naive CD4+ T cells from PBMCs. Subset specified: CD45RA+ positively selected. Source of these receptors: a man aged 18 to 30 in good health. Some clones in this sample may be carry-over from other donors' samples.

The table lists this clone with a count of one. V and J are TRBV7-2 and TRBJ2-1; possibly TRBD1 for D (6 bases). The CDR3 sequence is 14 residues long. Germline V lookup: CDR1 SGHTA, CDR2 FQGNSA. Trimming stripped 5 bases from V and 8 bases from J, with 16 bases between. The CDR3 region is CASSRQVSWDEQFF. The CDR3 nucleotides read TGTGCCAGCAGCCGACAGGTTTCTTGGGATGAGCAGTTCTTC.

In nucleotides, the CDR3 is TGCGCCAGCAGCTTGACTAGCGGGAGGGGGCTCCAGCAGTTCTTC. Its protein product is CASSLTSGRGLQQFF. The chain uses TRBV5-1 and TRBJ2-1, with TRBD2 identical over 13 bases. This CDR3 has 15 residues. Germline assignment: CDR1 SGHRS and CDR2 YFSETQ. Losses at the gene ends were 1 base for V and 11 bases for J; bases not matched to a gene: 6.

This chain uses TRBV4-1 with TRBJ1-1; D call uncertain. The CDR3 consists of 15 residues. V shed 4 bases and J shed 6 bases, with 18 bases lying between them. The germline V gene has CDR1 MGHRA and CDR2 YSYEKL. The CDR3 sequence is CASSPMQVGWAEAFF. DNA for the CDR3: TGCGCCAGCAGCCCCATGCAAGTGGGATGGGCTGAAGCTTTCTTT.

The chain uses TRBV18 and TRBJ1-1, with D maybe TRBD1 (6 bases). From germline, CDR1 is KGHSH and CDR2 LQKENI. This CDR3 comprises 14 residues. Trimming cost V 5 bases and J 5 bases, with 15 bases left between them. CDR3 protein: CASSDTGYITEAFF. For the CDR3, the DNA is TGTGCCAGCTCAGATACAGGGTATATAACTGAAGCTTTCTTT.

The V gene is TRBV6-5, the J gene TRBJ1-4, with D possibly matching TRBD1 (6 bases). The CDR3 loop spans 14 amino acids. CDR1 and CDR2 (germline): MNHEY, SVGAGI. The V gene lost 3 bases and the J gene lost 11 bases, with 16 bases spanning the gap. CDR3 protein: CASSYDPGGGKLFF. The CDR3, as DNA: TGTGCCAGCAGTTATGATCCAGGTGGGGGCAAACTGTTTTTT.

This clone is a singleton in its sample. Other nucleotide sequences in the sample specify the same CDR3. The chain uses TRBV5-1 and TRBJ2-7; 8 positions agree with TRBD2. With 4 bases clipped from V and 0 bases from J, the junction kept 6 bases outside the gene matches. The CDR3 is 15 residues long. Germline V gene sequence: CDR1 SGHRS, CDR2 YFSETQ. For the CDR3, the DNA is TGCGCCAGCAGCCCATCGGGGGGGACCTCCTACGAGCAGTACTTC. This codes for CASSPSGGTSYEQYF.

The rearrangement uses TRBV30 and TRBJ2-2; D not resolved. V was shortened by 2 bases and J by 2 bases, with 6 bases between the two germline ends. In germline, CDR1 is GTSNPN, CDR2 SVGIG (reference sequence). The CDR3 has 13 amino acids. The CDR3: CAWSFDNTGELFF. The CDR3 DNA is TGTGCCTGGAGTTTCGATAACACCGGGGAGCTGTTTTTT.

This chain uses TRBV7-5 with TRBJ2-5; the table names TRBD2, a call not compared with the DNA. TRBV7-5 is flagged as a pseudogene. The CDR3 runs 17 residues. The CDR3 DNA reads as TGTGTCAGAAGCTCCCGTTCTAGCGGGAGGGTCGAAGAGACCCAGTACTTC. Encoded protein: CVRSSRSSGRVEETQYF.

The chain has TRBV20-1 and TRBJ2-5; D unresolved. The CDR3 is 11 residues long. CDR1 is DFQATT, CDR2 SNEGSKA, per germline (reference sequence). Trimming left V 3 bases short and J 5 bases short, with 7 bases between. CDR3 DNA sequence: TGCAGTGCTAGTACATACGAGACCCAGTACTTC. It encodes CSASTYETQYF.